The 9 T cell receptor beta chains below come from one sample, sequenced in a study of shared clonotypes between healthy human individuals. Repertoires were generated with immunoSEQ multiplex PCR, while TCRdb's copy carries only in-frame clones and drops some. This sample has about 2,200,000 clones, with approximately 94% found just once. In the naive CD8 group, cells lacked CD45RO and were positively selected for CCR7, so terminally differentiated effector memory CD45RA+ cells were left out. What was sequenced was naive CD8+ T cells from PBMCs. These receptors all come from a man between 18 and 29 years old in good health. Some clones in this sample may be carry-over from other donors' samples.

This sequence joins TRBV19 and TRBJ2-1; TRBD1 might be the D (5 bases). Germline V gives CDR1 LNHDA, CDR2 SQIVND (reference sequence). The CDR3 runs 15 residues. Trimming removed 3 bases from V and 5 bases from J, with 14 bases in between. The CDR3 sequence is CASSIFQEGDNEQFF. Written as DNA, the CDR3 is TGTGCCAGTAGTATTTTTCAGGAAGGGGACAATGAGCAGTTCTTC. Drawing the rest from reference TRBV19 and TRBJ2-1, the complete variable domain is DGGITQSPKYLFRKEGQNVTLSCEQNLNHDAMYWYRQDPGQGLRLIYYSQIVNDFQKGDIAEGYSVSREKKESFPLTVTSAQKNPTAFYLCASSIFQEGDNEQFFGPGTRLTVL.

This chain joins TRBV4-1 and TRBJ2-5; no reliable D call. With 3 bases removed from V and 5 bases from J, the gap between germline ends came to 13 bases. CDR1 and CDR2 from the germline V gene are MGHRA and YSYEKL. The CDR3 sequence is 14 residues long. CDR3 region: CASSHGPGSETQYF. The CDR3 nucleotides read TGCGCCAGCAGCCATGGTCCCGGGTCGGAGACCCAGTACTTC.

The chain has TRBV4-3 and TRBJ2-1; no reliable D call. Germline CDR1 reads LGHNA; CDR2 reads YSLEER. There are 16 residues in the CDR3. V was cut by 4 bases and J by 5 bases, with 18 bases left in between. CDR3 amino acids: CASSPRALVSDNEQFF. The DNA of the CDR3 is TGCGCCAGCAGCCCCCGGGCTTTGGTGTCGGACAATGAGCAGTTCTTC.

The genes are TRBV4-1 and TRBJ2-5; tentatively, D is TRBD2 (6 bases). The CDR3 loop spans 16 amino acids. Germline loops: CDR1 MGHRA, CDR2 YSYEKL. V was pared by 3 bases and J by 2 bases, with 16 bases between. The CDR3 region has the DNA TGCGCCAGCAGCCAGAGTCTTAGCGGAATGCAAGAGACCCAGTACTTC. Protein sequence: CASSQSLSGMQETQYF.

The rearrangement joins TRBV7-8 to TRBJ1-2; D is possibly TRBD1 (5 bases). V gave up 5 bases and J gave up 1 base, with 17 bases separating them. This CDR3 contains 16 residues. Germline CDR1 SGHVS, CDR2 FQNEAQ. CDR3 nucleotide sequence: TGTGCCAGCAGCCCAGCCCCCAGGGTCGGTAACTATGGCTACACCTTC. The encoded protein is CASSPAPRVGNYGYTF. Full variable domain (missing parts from reference TRBV7-8 and TRBJ1-2): GAGVSQSPRYKVAKRGQDVALRCDPISGHVSLFWYQQALGQGPEFLTYFQNEAQLDKSGLPSDRFFAERPEGSVSTLKIQRTQQEDSAVYLCASSPAPRVGNYGYTFGSGTRLTVV.

This chain links TRBV7-9 with TRBJ2-1; no clear D gene. In germline, CDR1 is SEHNR, CDR2 FQNEAQ (reference sequence). With 1 base removed from V and 5 bases from J, the gap between germline ends came to 6 bases. This CDR3 has 13 residues. The CDR3 bases are TGTGCCAGCAGCTTAGACAGCCACAATGAGCAGTTCTTC. Protein sequence: CASSLDSHNEQFF.

Comment on this clone: Different DNA sequences within this sample yield the same CDR3. The V gene is TRBV28, the J gene TRBJ1-1; D is undetermined. CDR1 and CDR2 (germline): MDHEN, SYDVKM. The CDR3 totals 13 residues. Trimming pared 2 bases from V and 1 base from J, leaving 5 bases between. The CDR3 region is CASSLRGNTEAFF. The DNA for the CDR3 is TGTGCCAGCAGTTTAAGAGGGAACACTGAAGCTTTCTTT.

The V call is TRBV25-1, the J call TRBJ1-5; D gene unclear. Per the germline V gene, CDR1 is MGHDK and CDR2 is SYGVNS. Trimming cost V 3 bases and J 3 bases, with 12 bases left between them. This CDR3 spans 15 amino acids. Here the CDR3 DNA reads TGTGCCAGCAGTGATGGCCGCGCCCTCAATCAGCCCCAGCATTTT. Translated: CASSDGRALNQPQHF.

This clone occurred once. The rearrangement links TRBV28 to TRBJ1-4; the D is unclear. Per germline, CDR1 MDHEN and CDR2 SYDVKM. Trimming left V 7 bases short and J 5 bases short, with 14 bases between. This CDR3 region has 14 residues. The DNA of the CDR3 is TGTGCCAGCAAACACCCCTGGGAGAATGAAAAACTGTTTTTT. Translating it yields CASKHPWENEKLFF.